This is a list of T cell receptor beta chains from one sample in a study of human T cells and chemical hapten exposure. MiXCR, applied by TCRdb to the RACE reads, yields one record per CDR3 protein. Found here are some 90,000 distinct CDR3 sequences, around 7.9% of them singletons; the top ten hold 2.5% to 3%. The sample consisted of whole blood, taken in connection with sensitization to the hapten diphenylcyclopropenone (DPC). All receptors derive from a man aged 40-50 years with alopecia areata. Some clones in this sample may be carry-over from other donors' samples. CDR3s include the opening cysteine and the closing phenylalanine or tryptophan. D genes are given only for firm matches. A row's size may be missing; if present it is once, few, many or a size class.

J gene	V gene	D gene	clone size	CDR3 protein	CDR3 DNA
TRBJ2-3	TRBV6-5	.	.	CASSYLSASVDTQYF	TGTGCCAGCAGTTATCTCTCAGCGAGCGTCGATACGCAGTATTTT
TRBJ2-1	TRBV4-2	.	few	CASSLRVPLDNEQFF	TGTGCCAGCAGCTTGAGGGTGCCCTTAGACAATGAGCAGTTCTTC
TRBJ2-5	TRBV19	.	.	CASSMSRAGETQYF	TGTGCCAGTAGTATGTCCAGGGCGGGGGAGACCCAGTACTTC
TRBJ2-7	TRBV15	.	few	CATSRDPGYEQYF	TGTGCCACCAGCAGAGATCCGGGATACGAGCAGTACTTC
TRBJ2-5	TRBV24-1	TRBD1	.	CATSDAPGQGDETQYF	TGTGCCACCAGTGACGCTCCGGGACAGGGGGACGAGACCCAGTACTTC
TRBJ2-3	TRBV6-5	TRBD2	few	CASSYSTALAGGRTDTQYF	TGTGCCAGCAGTTACTCGACCGCCCTAGCGGGAGGGCGCACAGATACGCAGTATTTT
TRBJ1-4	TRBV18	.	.	CASSPGWTNEKLFF	TGTGCCAGCTCACCAGGGTGGACTAATGAAAAACTGTTTTTT
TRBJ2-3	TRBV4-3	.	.	CASSQAVQDTQYF	TGCGCCAGCAGCCAAGCCGTTCAGGATACGCAGTATTTT
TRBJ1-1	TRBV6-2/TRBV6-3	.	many	CASSYYHRDTEAFF	TGTGCCAGCAGTTACTATCACAGGGACACTGAAGCTTTCTTT
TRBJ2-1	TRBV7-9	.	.	CASSSGRHSYNEQFF	TGTGCCAGCAGCTCGGGACGCCACTCCTACAATGAGCAGTTCTTC
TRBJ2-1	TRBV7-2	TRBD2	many	CASSSDPGLAGVLFF	TGTGCCAGCAGCTCTGACCCGGGACTAGCGGGAGTCTTGTTCTTC
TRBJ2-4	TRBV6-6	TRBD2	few	CASSFPALAGVYLPKNIQYF	TGTGCCAGCAGTTTCCCCGCTCTAGCGGGAGTTTATCTACCCAAAAACATTCAGTACTTC
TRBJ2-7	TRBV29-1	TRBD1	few	CSVEAITGGSTNGQYF	TGCAGCGTTGAAGCGATTACAGGGGGATCAACGAACGGGCAGTACTTC
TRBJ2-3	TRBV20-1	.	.	CSARSPTSTDTQYF	TGCAGTGCTAGGTCCCCAACTAGCACAGATACGCAGTATTTT
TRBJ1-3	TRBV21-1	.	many	CASSRSFSGNTIYF	TGTGCCAGCAGCAGATCTTTCTCTGGAAACACCATATATTTT
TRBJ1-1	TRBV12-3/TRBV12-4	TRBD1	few	CASSQQGADTEAFF	TGTGCCAGCAGCCAACAGGGGGCCGACACTGAAGCTTTCTTT
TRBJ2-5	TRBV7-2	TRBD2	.	CASSISGRAETQYF	TGTGCCAGCAGCATTAGCGGGAGAGCAGAGACCCAGTACTTC
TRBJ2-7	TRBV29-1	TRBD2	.	CSVGLAGGYEQYF	TGCAGCGTTGGACTAGCGGGAGGTTACGAGCAGTACTTC
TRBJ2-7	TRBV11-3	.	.	CASSLGAHYEQYF	TGTGCCAGCAGCTTAGGGGCCCACTACGAGCAGTACTTC
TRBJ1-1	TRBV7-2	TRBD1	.	CASSRGGGDTEAFF	TGTGCCAGCAGCCGCGGAGGGGGCGACACTGAAGCTTTCTTT
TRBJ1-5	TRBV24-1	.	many	CATSGLSNQPQHF	TGTGCCACCAGTGGACTGAGCAATCAGCCCCAGCATTTT
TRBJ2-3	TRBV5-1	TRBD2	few	CASSLAPPGGGSTDTQYF	TGCGCCAGCAGCTTGGCCCCCCCGGGGGGAGGAAGCACAGATACGCAGTATTTT
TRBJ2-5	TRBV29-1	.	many	CSVVVYNPPTQYF	TGCAGCGTTGTGGTATACAACCCTCCGACCCAGTACTTC
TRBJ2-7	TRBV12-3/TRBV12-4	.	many	CASSSTGGLSSYEQYF	TGTGCCAGCAGTTCCACAGGGGGACTAAGCTCCTACGAGCAGTACTTC
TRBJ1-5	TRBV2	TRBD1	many	CASGTQGAGNQPQHF	TGTGCCAGCGGAACACAGGGGGCCGGCAATCAGCCCCAGCATTTT
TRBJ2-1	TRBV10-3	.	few	CATVGSVGNEQFF	TGTGCCACCGTAGGTAGCGTGGGGAATGAGCAGTTCTTC
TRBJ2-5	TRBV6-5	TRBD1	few	CASSPRTGGGETQYF	TGTGCCAGCAGTCCCCGGACAGGGGGGGGAGAGACCCAGTACTTC
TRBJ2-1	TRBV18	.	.	CASSPQVVNEQFF	TGTGCCAGCTCACCTCAGGTGGTAAATGAGCAGTTCTTC
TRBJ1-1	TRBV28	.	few	CASSIPRGATEAFF	TGTGCCAGCAGTATTCCGAGAGGGGCCACTGAAGCTTTCTTT
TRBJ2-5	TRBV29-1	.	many	CSVEGRAKYGQYF	TGCAGCGTTGAGGGCAGGGCCAAGTATGGCCAGTACTTC
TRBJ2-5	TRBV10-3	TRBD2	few	CATRGSGSQETQYF	TGTGCCACCCGGGGTAGCGGGAGTCAAGAGACCCAGTACTTC
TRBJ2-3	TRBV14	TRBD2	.	CASSQALAGGSKDTQYF	TGTGCCAGCAGCCAGGCTTTAGCGGGAGGGTCGAAAGATACGCAGTATTTT
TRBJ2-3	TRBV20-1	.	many	CSAARQFTDTQYF	TGCAGTGCTGCCCGACAGTTCACAGATACGCAGTATTTT
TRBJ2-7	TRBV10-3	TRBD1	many	CAISEQGVEQYF	TGTGCCATCAGTGAACAGGGGGTCGAGCAGTACTTC
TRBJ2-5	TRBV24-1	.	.	CATSEGLGYETQYF	TGTGCCACCAGTGAAGGGTTGGGTTACGAGACCCAGTACTTC